Presented here are 7 T cell receptor beta chains from one specimen sequenced in a study of blood T cell repertoires in COVID-19 (dated by TCRdb to the early 2020s). The library was generated by the immunoSEQ multiplex PCR assay. What TCRdb holds here is the immuneACCESS table cut down to in-frame rearrangements. Part of the clones is not present; checked against another copy, under half of the missing clones reflect an unresolved V gene, and the others are unexplained. Here the sample has 250,000 or so clones; approximately 90% occur a single time. Jointly, the top ten make up 2% to 3% of the sample. The material sequenced was peripheral blood. These receptors all come from a man aged 30-40 years with COVID-19, enrolled during active disease.

A few counts support this clone. The gene calls are TRBV28 and TRBJ2-7, with D possibly being TRBD2 (5 bases). CDR1 and CDR2 (germline): MDHEN, SYDVKM. The CDR3 runs 14 residues. The V end lost 7 bases, the J end lost 4 bases, and 17 bases lay between the germline ends. This CDR3 reads CASTRVVGSYEQYF. CDR3 sequence (DNA): TGTGCCAGCACGCGGGTCGTGGGATCTTACGAGCAGTACTTC.

This chain connects TRBV19 to TRBJ1-2; 7 bases fit TRBD1. The CDR3 has 14 residues. In germline, CDR1 is LNHDA, CDR2 SQIVND (reference sequence). Germline trimming cut 3 bases from V and 1 base from J; bases unmatched to any gene: 2. CDR3 sequence: CASSMAGGNYGYTF. The CDR3 coding sequence is TGTGCCAGTAGTATGGCAGGGGGTAACTATGGCTACACCTTC.

The chain combines TRBV5-4 with TRBJ1-6; 7 bases align to TRBD1. The germline V gene has CDR1 SGHNT and CDR2 YYREEE (reference sequence). The CDR3 has 15 residues. V dropped 6 bases and J dropped 6; count of bases not matched to a gene: 9. CDR3 residues: CASKDGQVINSPLHF. The CDR3 DNA sequence: TGTGCCAGCAAAGATGGACAGGTGATTAATTCACCCCTCCACTTT.

The chain uses TRBV27 and TRBJ2-6, with D possibly matching TRBD1 (6 bases). The CDR3 totals 15 residues. The germline V gene has CDR1 MNHEY and CDR2 SMNVEV (reference sequence). Between the trimmed V and J ends, which lost 3 bases and 1 base, there was a span of 7 bases. The CDR3 sequence: CASSLDSSGANVLTF. The CDR3 DNA reads TGTGCCAGCAGTTTGGACAGTTCTGGGGCCAACGTCCTGACTTTC. Variable domain in full (rest from reference TRBV27 and TRBJ2-6): EAQVTQNPRYLITVTGKKLTVTCSQNMNHEYMSWYRQDPGLGLRQIYYSMNVEVTDKGDVPEGYKVSRKEKRNFPLILESPSPNQTSLYFCASSLDSSGANVLTFGAGSRLTVL.

This clone has only a few counts. The chain links TRBV2 to TRBJ2-1, with 12 bases that match TRBD2. Trimming took 4 bases from V and 7 from J; bases not matched to a gene: 5. CDR3 length: 15 residues. Germline V gives CDR1 SNHLY, CDR2 FYNNEI. The CDR3 sequence is CASSGTSGNRNEQFF. As DNA, the CDR3 is TGTGCCAGCAGTGGGACTAGCGGGAATAGGAATGAGCAGTTCTTC.

The rearrangement joins TRBV5-4 to TRBJ2-7, with 8 bases fitting TRBD2. Germline CDR1 and CDR2: SGHNT and YYREEE (reference sequence). The J segment lost 6 bases and the V segment lost 5 bases, leaving 13 bases of the junction unmatched. The CDR3 runs 15 residues. CDR3 amino acids: CASRGGDSGRSEQYF. CDR3 in DNA: TGTGCCAGCAGGGGGGGTGACAGCGGGAGATCCGAGCAGTACTTC.

The chain is built from TRBV7-3 and TRBJ1-1; 9 nucleotides line up with TRBD1. The germline V gene has CDR1 SGHTA and CDR2 FQGTGA. The V gene end was trimmed by 2 bases and the J gene end by 4 bases; junction bases not matched to a gene: 11. The CDR3 is 17 residues long. The CDR3 DNA reads TGTGCCAGCAGCTTATCTATGGGACAGGGAGTATTCACTGAAGCTTTCTTT. Protein sequence: CASSLSMGQGVFTEAFF.